One sample yielded the 3 T cell receptor beta chains listed below, sequenced in a study of identical twins. TCRdb redid the calling of the 5' RACE reads with MiXCR, one entry per CDR3 protein. The sample has 410,000 or so distinct CDR3 sequences, about 18% seen once. The specimen was naive T cells sorted from blood. The receptor set was obtained from a man in his forties or fifties in good health.

This clonotype was found a few times. V usage is TRBV20-1 and J usage is TRBJ2-7, with D uncertain. This CDR3 spans 13 amino acids. V lost 2 bases to trimming and J lost 3 bases, with 11 bases between them. Germline CDR1 and CDR2: DFQATT and SNEGSKA (reference sequence). CDR3: CSARPPGDYEQYF. The CDR3 nucleotides read TGCAGTGCTAGACCACCCGGTGACTACGAGCAGTACTTC.

This clonotype was observed a handful of times. The chain has TRBV6-2 or TRBV6-3 and TRBJ2-3; tentatively, D is TRBD1 or TRBD2 (5 bases each). CDR3 length: 16 amino acids. Trimming took off 2 bases at V and 0 bases at J, with 12 bases between the two ends. The germline V gene has CDR1 MNHEY and CDR2 SVGEGT. CDR3 amino acids: CASSYGPGTSTDTQYF. The CDR3 nucleotides read TGTGCCAGCAGTTACGGCCCGGGGACGAGCACAGATACGCAGTATTTT.

This clonotype was observed a handful of times. V usage is TRBV9 and J usage is TRBJ2-5; the D gene could be TRBD1 or TRBD2 (5 bases each). This CDR3 is built from 15 residues. V was clipped by 0 bases and J by 3 bases, with 12 bases between them. Looked up from germline, CDR1 is SGDLS and CDR2 is YYNGEE. In DNA form, the CDR3 reads TGTGCCAGCAGCGTAGTTGGGACGGCTGAAGAGACCCAGTACTTC. As protein: CASSVVGTAEETQYF.